Shown below are 14 T cell receptor beta chains from a single sample sequenced in a study of cytomegalovirus exposure and HLA in healthy donors. Researchers ran the PCR with 60 Vbeta and 13 Jbeta primers. TCRdb keeps only in-frame clones here, not all; method: immunoSEQ multiplex PCR. This sample has under 250,000 clones; around 78% occur once, and the top ten carry about 0.45%. Material: PBMCs. Source of these receptors: a boy between 10 and 17 years old in good health and CMV-seronegative.

The chain joins TRBV19 to TRBJ2-2; 8 nucleotides align to TRBD2. The germline gives CDR1 LNHDA, CDR2 SQIVND (reference sequence). Germline trimming cut 6 bases from V and 5 bases from J; bases unmatched to any gene: 11. This CDR3 region has 16 residues. Here the CDR3 reads CASSALPGLETGELFF. The CDR3 coding sequence is TGTGCCAGTAGCGCCCTACCGGGACTAGAAACCGGGGAGCTGTTTTTT.

The chain uses TRBV5-4 and TRBJ1-2; unclear D gene. Germline V lookup: CDR1 SGHNT, CDR2 YYREEE (reference sequence). The ends were cut back, 0 bases at V and 7 bases at J, with 13 bases in the middle. There are 14 residues in the CDR3. For the CDR3, the DNA is TGTGCCAGCAGCTTGGCCCTCCGGGCGGGTGGCTACACCTTC. As protein: CASSLALRAGGYTF.

J is TRBJ1-2 and V is TRBV30; perhaps TRBD1 as D (6 bases). CDR3 length: 16 residues. Looked up from germline, CDR1 is GTSNPN and CDR2 is SVGIG (reference sequence). Trimming took off 3 bases at V and 5 bases at J, with 22 bases between the two ends. CDR3 protein: CAWRTLLGAYEYGYTF. Here the CDR3 DNA reads TGTGCCTGGAGGACCCTCTTGGGGGCGTATGAGTATGGCTACACCTTC.

The table lists this clone with a few counts. The chain has TRBV9 and TRBJ2-5; perhaps TRBD1 as D (6 bases). Trimming took 4 bases from V and 4 from J, leaving 11 bases between them. The CDR3 is 13 residues long. Germline V CDR1 and CDR2: SGDLS, YYNGEE. The CDR3 protein is CASSPRGGETQYF. The CDR3 bases are TGTGCCAGCAGCCCCCGAGGGGGAGAGACCCAGTACTTC.

The genes are TRBV18 and TRBJ1-2; TRBD1 matches 8 bases. Per germline, CDR1 KGHSH and CDR2 LQKENI. The CDR3 covers 15 residues. V lost 2 bases to trimming and J lost 2 bases; unmatched junction nucleotides: 4. Written as DNA, the CDR3 is TGTGCCAGCTCACCAGCAACAGGGGGGAACTATGGCTACACCTTC. This gives the protein CASSPATGGNYGYTF.

V and J are TRBV6-5 and TRBJ1-3; the match to TRBD1 covers 7 bases. V trimming: 6 bases; J trimming: 4 bases; junction bases outside the gene matches: 9. CDR1 and CDR2 from the germline V gene are MNHEY and SVGAGI. There are 15 residues in the CDR3. CDR3 coding DNA: TGTGCCAGCAGGCTAAAGGGGGCTGGCGGAAACACCATATATTTT. Translating gives CASRLKGAGGNTIYF.

This clone was observed a single time. The chain recombines TRBV5-1 with TRBJ2-3; 8 bases agree with TRBD1. The CDR3 contains 18 residues. Trimming removed 0 bases from V and 0 bases from J; junction bases left unmatched: 9. The germline CDR1 and CDR2 sequences are SGHRS and YFSETQ. In DNA form, the CDR3 reads TGCGCCAGCAGCTTGGTTTCTTCAGGGGGCCCTAGCACAGATACGCAGTATTTT. Residues: CASSLVSSGGPSTDTQYF.

The chain couples TRBV19 to TRBJ2-4, with TRBD1 as a possible D gene (5 bases). Trimming cost V 6 bases and J 1 base, with 16 bases left between them. Germline V gene data show CDR1 as LNHDA and CDR2 as SQIVND (reference sequence). CDR3 size: 16 residues. The CDR3 nucleotides read TGTGCCAGTAGCTTCAGGGCCGGCCTCGCCAAAAACATTCAGTACTTC. Amino acid sequence: CASSFRAGLAKNIQYF. The variable domain in full, with the rest retrieved from reference TRBV19 and TRBJ2-4, is DGGITQSPKYLFRKEGQNVTLSCEQNLNHDAMYWYRQDPGQGLRLIYYSQIVNDFQKGDIAEGYSVSREKKESFPLTVTSAQKNPTAFYLCASSFRAGLAKNIQYFGAGTRLSVL.

The J gene is TRBJ1-1, the V gene TRBV10-2; D uncertain. CDR1 is WSHSY and CDR2 is SAAADI in the germline V gene. The CDR3 loop spans 14 amino acids. Deletions cut 8 bases from V and 0 bases from J, with 13 bases between. The CDR3 nucleotides are TGCGCCAGCGCCGCGGGAGGGTTGAACACTGAAGCTTTCTTT. Translated, it gives CASAAGGLNTEAFF.

DNA of the CDR3: TGTGCCAGCAGCCGGACAGGGGTTCGCCGTGGCTACACCTTC. It codes for CASSRTGVRRGYTF. The chain employs TRBV7-8 and TRBJ1-2, with 9 bases identical to TRBD1. Germline lookup yields CDR1 SGHVS and CDR2 FQNEAQ. There are 14 residues in the CDR3. The V and J ends lost 5 bases and 7 bases, in that order; junction bases with no gene match: 8.

The chain couples TRBV5-1 to TRBJ2-7, with 8 positions matching TRBD1. The CDR3 totals 16 residues. Germline values: CDR1 SGHRS, CDR2 YFSETQ. V gave up 3 bases and J gave up 3 bases; unmatched junction bases: 11. The CDR3 protein is CASSWTVTGAIYEQYF. The CDR3 DNA reads TGCGCCAGCAGCTGGACGGTGACAGGGGCTATCTACGAGCAGTACTTC. Filled out from reference TRBV5-1 and TRBJ2-7, the complete variable domain reads KAGVTQTPRYLIKTRGQQVTLSCSPISGHRSVSWYQQTPGQGLQFLFEYFSETQRNKGNFPGRFSGRQFSNSRSEMNVSTLELGDSALYLCASSWTVTGAIYEQYFGPGTRLTVT.

The V gene is TRBV30, the J gene TRBJ2-1; perhaps TRBD2 as D (6 bases). The V end was cut by 1 base, the J end by 9 bases, with 19 bases between. This CDR3 spans 15 amino acids. Germline V gene lookup returns CDR1 GTSNPN and CDR2 SVGIG (reference sequence). CDR3 sequence: CAWSERLGSIGEQFF. CDR3 DNA sequence: TGTGCCTGGAGTGAAAGACTAGGCTCCATCGGTGAGCAGTTCTTC.

This clone was seen a few times. This chain joins TRBV5-4 and TRBJ1-1, with 8 bases identical to TRBD1. CDR1 and CDR2 (germline): SGHNT, YYREEE (reference sequence). CDR3 length: 14 amino acids. V lost 5 bases to trimming and J lost 5 bases; unmatched junction nucleotides: 8. CDR3 region: CASSTGTGWTEAFF. CDR3 DNA sequence: TGTGCCAGCAGTACCGGGACAGGATGGACTGAAGCTTTCTTT. Supplemented by reference TRBV5-4 and TRBJ1-1, the full variable domain reads ETGVTQSPTHLIKTRGQQVTLRCSSQSGHNTVSWYQQALGQGPQFIFQYYREEENGRGNFPPRFSGLQFPNYSSELNVNALELDDSALYLCASSTGTGWTEAFFGQGTRLTVV.

This sequence joins TRBV7-9 and TRBJ2-1, with 10 bases matching TRBD2. V gave up 1 base and J gave up 15 bases; unmatched junction bases: 3. This CDR3 contains 12 residues. Germline CDR1 SEHNR, CDR2 FQNEAQ (reference sequence). CDR3 nucleotide sequence: TGTGCCAGCAGCTTAGAGGCTAGCGGGAGGTTCTTC. It encodes CASSLEASGRFF.